This T cell receptor (beta chain) stems from a study of blood T cells in healthy people across ages. General study points: More naive CD4+ cells and higher diversity marked long-lived donors relative to aged donors. Nothing was known about donor CMV status, and this possibly confounded expanded clonotype changes.

Comments on this clonotype: Its antigen is not identified.

A second PCR of roughly 7 to 11 cycles used a sample-barcoded 5' primer and a J-beta primer mix. Every cDNA was tagged by a template-switch adaptor with 12 random nucleotides. TCRdb called the 5' RACE reads again in MiXCR, with one record for every CDR3 protein. Of about 720,000 distinct CDR3 sequences in the sample, 22% are singletons; the top ten hold less than 25%. Trimming took 7 bases from V and 5 from J, leaving 16 bases between them. The CDR3 runs to 14 residues. CDR1 SGHRS and CDR2 YFSETQ come from the germline V gene. The clonotype was recovered from a man aged 65-85 years in good health. The sample consisted of blood. This chain connects TRBV5-1 to TRBJ2-4; TRBD1 or TRBD2 may be the D gene (5 bases each). The CDR3 loop reads CASGTGTAENIQYF. DNA of the CDR3: TGCGCCAGCGGGACCGGGACGGCGGAAAACATTCAGTACTTC.